The rows below give T cell receptor beta chains drawn from one sample of a study of blood T cells in healthy people across ages. TCRdb called the 5' RACE reads again in MiXCR, with one record for every CDR3 protein. The sample holds 600,000 or so distinct CDR3 sequences, around 48% seen once. Sequenced input: blood. These TCRs come from an elderly man in good health. Each CDR3 is given with its conserved first and last residue. D genes are given only for firm matches. Some rows mark clone size as missing; the rest say once, few, many or name a class of expanded clone.

V: TRBV20-1; J: TRBJ1-1; size: -; D: -; DNA: TGCAGTGCTAGAGAAGGACAGCGCCGAGCTTTCTTT; CDR3: CSAREGQRRAFF
V: TRBV6-5; J: TRBJ2-3; size: few; D: TRBD1; DNA: TGTGCCAGCAGTTACGGGAGGACAGGGAACACAGATACGCAGTATTTT; CDR3: CASSYGRTGNTDTQYF
V: TRBV10-3; J: TRBJ2-5; size: -; D: TRBD2; DNA: TGTGCCATCAGTGAAGGACTAGCTCACCAGTACTTC; CDR3: CAISEGLAHQYF
V: TRBV5-6; J: TRBJ2-7; size: -; D: TRBD1; DNA: TGTGCCAGCAGCTCCGGGGGACAGGGTTACGAGCAGTACTTC; CDR3: CASSSGGQGYEQYF
V: TRBV20-1; J: TRBJ1-2; size: few; D: -; DNA: TGCAGTGCTCCGACCCCGACCGGGGGCTACACCTTC; CDR3: CSAPTPTGGYTF
V: TRBV20-1; J: TRBJ2-1; size: few; D: TRBD2; DNA: TGCAGTGGTGTCGGGACTAGCGGTAACAATGAGCAGTTCTTC; CDR3: CSGVGTSGNNEQFF
V: TRBV12-3/TRBV12-4; J: TRBJ1-1; size: -; D: -; DNA: TGTGCCAGCAGTCGATATGGCCTTGAGAAGGGTGAAGCTTTCTTT; CDR3: CASSRYGLEKGEAFF
V: TRBV14; J: TRBJ2-4; size: -; D: TRBD1; DNA: TGTGCCAGCAGCCAAGGACAGGGGGCTTTTAACATTCAGTACTTC; CDR3: CASSQGQGAFNIQYF
V: TRBV9; J: TRBJ2-1; size: -; D: -; DNA: TGTGCCAGCGCCTCCCCCCGTGGGAATGAGCAGTTCTTC; CDR3: CASASPRGNEQFF
V: TRBV7-2; J: TRBJ2-1; size: -; D: TRBD2; DNA: TGTGCCAGCAGCGTATCCGGGACTAGCGGGACTGGGGGTCGCCACAATGAGCAGTTCTTC; CDR3: CASSVSGTSGTGGRHNEQFF
V: TRBV12-3/TRBV12-4; J: TRBJ2-2; size: -; D: -; DNA: TGTGCCAGCGGGAACGCGGGACCCGGGGAGCTGTTTTTT; CDR3: CASGNAGPGELFF
V: TRBV7-2; J: TRBJ1-1; size: -; D: -; DNA: TGTGCCAGCAGCTTAGATGGGCTCACCCGAGGGGCAGCTTTCTTT; CDR3: CASSLDGLTRGAAFF
V: TRBV27; J: TRBJ2-7; size: once; D: -; DNA: TGTGCCAGCAGTCCCCACAGGGTGGCCCTTTACGAGCAGTACTTC; CDR3: CASSPHRVALYEQYF
V: TRBV6-5; J: TRBJ2-1; size: -; D: -; DNA: TGTGCCAGCAGTTACAAGGGGGGATCCAATGAGCAGTTCTTC; CDR3: CASSYKGGSNEQFF
V: TRBV29-1; J: TRBJ2-7; size: -; D: -; DNA: TGCAGCGTGTCACAGGGATCCTACGAGCAGTACTTC; CDR3: CSVSQGSYEQYF
V: TRBV7-2; J: TRBJ2-5; size: -; D: -; DNA: TGTGCCAGCAGCTTAGCGGACGTTGTGACCCAGTACTTC; CDR3: CASSLADVVTQYF
V: TRBV5-5; J: TRBJ1-4; size: -; D: TRBD1; DNA: TGTGCCAGCAGCTTGGAGGGCAGGGGGCGTAATCGGGAAAAACTGTTTTTT; CDR3: CASSLEGRGRNREKLFF
V: TRBV29-1; J: TRBJ1-2; size: -; D: TRBD1; DNA: TGCAGCGCAGGGGGGGCGAAAGGCGATGGCTACACCTTC; CDR3: CSAGGAKGDGYTF
V: TRBV29-1; J: TRBJ2-5; size: many; D: TRBD2; DNA: TGCAGCGTTGAGGGGGTTGGACTAGCTTCTGAGACCCAGTACTTC; CDR3: CSVEGVGLASETQYF
V: TRBV7-2; J: TRBJ2-1; size: -; D: TRBD1; DNA: TGTGCCAGCAGCCGTTCCGGGACAGGAAGGAATGAGCAGTTCTTC; CDR3: CASSRSGTGRNEQFF
V: TRBV7-3; J: TRBJ2-1; size: -; D: -; DNA: TGTGCCAGCAGCGCCGCCGAGGGGAATTCGCAGTTCTTC; CDR3: CASSAAEGNSQFF
V: TRBV11-1; J: TRBJ2-3; size: -; D: -; DNA: TGTGCCAGCAGCGCATCTCGGGATACGCAGTATTTT; CDR3: CASSASRDTQYF
V: TRBV4-1; J: TRBJ1-1; size: few; D: TRBD1; DNA: TGCGCCAGCAGCCAAGCGGTCTCGGGACAGGGCTCCATGAACACTGAAGCTTTCTTT; CDR3: CASSQAVSGQGSMNTEAFF
V: TRBV4-1; J: TRBJ2-5; size: -; D: TRBD2; DNA: TGCGCCAGCAGCCTAGTAGCGGGAGTCCAAGAGACCCAGTACTTC; CDR3: CASSLVAGVQETQYF
V: TRBV6-1; J: TRBJ2-7; size: -; D: -; DNA: TGTGCCAGCAGTTCCCAGGGTAAAGGGGCCTACGAGCAGTACTTC; CDR3: CASSSQGKGAYEQYF
V: TRBV6-2/TRBV6-3; J: TRBJ2-7; size: -; D: -; DNA: TGTGCCAGCAGTGTCTTCTCCTACGAGCAGTACTTC; CDR3: CASSVFSYEQYF
V: TRBV7-9; J: TRBJ2-5; size: -; D: -; DNA: TGTGCCAGCAGCTTAGGTCAGAGGACCAAAGAGACCCAGTACTTC; CDR3: CASSLGQRTKETQYF
V: TRBV9; J: TRBJ2-5; size: few; D: -; DNA: TGTGCCAGCAGCGTAGATCAACGGCCGGAAGAGACCCAGTACTTC; CDR3: CASSVDQRPEETQYF
V: TRBV2; J: TRBJ2-1; size: -; D: -; DNA: TGTGCCAGCAACGAGCGGAGCTCCTACAATGAGCAGTTCTTC; CDR3: CASNERSSYNEQFF
V: TRBV7-2; J: TRBJ2-1; size: few; D: TRBD2; DNA: TGTGCCAGCTCTAGCGGGTACAATGATCAGTTCTTC; CDR3: CASSSGYNDQFF
V: TRBV20-1; J: TRBJ1-2; size: -; D: TRBD1; DNA: TGCAGTGCTAGGACTAGTGGACAGGAATTAAAGTATGGCTACACCTTC; CDR3: CSARTSGQELKYGYTF